This T cell receptor beta chain derives from a study of T cells in Graves' hyperthyroidism and ophthalmopathy. Amplified TCR beta CDR3 regions came from RNA transcripts. HTBI primers drove first-round RT-PCR of the TCR CDR3. One entry per CDR3 protein results from TCRdb running MiXCR on the multiplex PCR reads. The sample consists of more than 350,000 distinct CDR3 sequences, about 17% of them appearing once. As concerns this clonotype: A clone one base away is much larger, so this may be a read error.

Per germline, CDR1 MDHEN and CDR2 SYDVKM. The CDR3 is made up of 14 amino acids. Deletions cut 2 bases from V and 3 bases from J, with 10 bases between. The sequenced sample consisted of blood. This clonotype originated in a woman aged 25 to 39 with Graves' hyperthyroidism that later progressed to Graves' ophthalmopathy. The V and J genes are TRBV28 and TRBJ1-1; D is unclear. The CDR3 region is CASSLDPGDTEAFF. The CDR3 coding sequence is TGTGCCAGCAGTTTAGATCCCGGGGACACTGAAGCTTTCTTT.